The 28 T cell receptor beta chains listed next were all sequenced from one sample in a study of cytomegalovirus exposure and HLA in healthy donors. With 60 Vbeta and 13 Jbeta primers, the PCR was carried out. Sequencing was performed with immunoSEQ multiplex PCR; in TCRdb, only in-frame clones are kept and a portion is missing. The table has 150,000 or so clones, roughly 78% seen once. Sequencing was carried out using PBMCs. The source is a man aged 40-50 years in good health and CMV-seropositive.

This chain uses TRBV11-2 with TRBJ2-5; tentatively, D is TRBD2 (5 bases). The germline gives CDR1 SGHAT, CDR2 FQNNGV. The CDR3 is made up of 12 amino acids. The V end lost 5 bases, the J end lost 5 bases, and 9 bases lay between the germline ends. Here the CDR3 reads CASSHERETQYF. DNA of the CDR3: TGTGCCAGCAGCCACGAGCGGGAGACCCAGTACTTC.

The chain employs TRBV7-9 and TRBJ1-5; tentative D call: TRBD1 (6 bases). The CDR3 totals 15 residues. The germline V and J ends were trimmed by 1 base and 4 bases, with 11 bases remaining between them. Germline V lookup: CDR1 SEHNR, CDR2 FQNEAQ (reference sequence). In nucleotides, the CDR3 is TGTGCCAGCAGCTTAGAGTCCAGGGGAAATCAGCCCCAGCATTTT. Its protein is CASSLESRGNQPQHF.

The CDR3 protein is CASSHDRANSPLHF. Written as DNA, the CDR3 is TGTGCCAGCAGTCACGACAGGGCTAATTCACCCCTCCACTTT. This chain joins TRBV7-9 and TRBJ1-6, with TRBD1 matching 7 bases. Germline values: CDR1 SEHNR, CDR2 FQNEAQ (reference sequence). The CDR3 totals 14 residues. V shed 6 bases, J shed 6 bases, and the junction held 5 bases outside the gene matches.

The rearrangement links TRBV5-5 to TRBJ1-2; a weak D match, TRBD1 (6 bases). CDR3 length: 16 amino acids. V was cut by 0 bases and J by 6 bases, with 18 bases left in between. CDR1 and CDR2 (germline): SGHKS, YYEKEE (reference sequence). CDR3 sequence reads: CASSLDDLSYRDGYTF. The CDR3 nucleotides read TGTGCCAGCAGCTTGGACGATTTGTCGTACAGGGATGGCTACACCTTC. The variable domain in full, completed from reference TRBV5-5 and TRBJ1-2, reads DAGVTQSPTHLIKTRGQQVTLRCSPISGHKSVSWYQQVLGQGPQFIFQYYEKEERGRGNFPDRFSARQFPNYSSELNVNALLLGDSALYLCASSLDDLSYRDGYTFGSGTRLTVV.

This clone was counted only a few times. This chain links TRBV30 with TRBJ1-5; D gene uncertain. CDR1 and CDR2 (germline): GTSNPN, SVGIG (reference sequence). CDR3 length: 12 amino acids. The germline V and J ends were trimmed by 2 bases and 4 bases, with 6 bases remaining between them. CDR3 bases: TGTGCCTGGAGTCTCTTAAATCAGCCCCAGCATTTT. As protein: CAWSLLNQPQHF.

This clone was counted once. The genes are TRBV10-3 and TRBJ2-3; 7 bases fit TRBD1. Germline V lookup: CDR1 ENHRY, CDR2 SYGVKD. After removal of 3 bases from V and 1 base from J, the junction contained 4 bases not matched to a gene. CDR3 size: 15 residues. CDR3 nucleotides: TGTGCCATCAGTGACCCCGACAGGGGCACAGATACGCAGTATTTT. Its protein is CAISDPDRGTDTQYF.

This chain uses TRBV18 with TRBJ2-5; no clear D. CDR3 size: 13 residues. CDR1 is KGHSH, CDR2 LQKENI, per germline. V shed 3 bases and J shed 0 bases, with 5 bases lying between them. The CDR3 sequence is CASSPPNQETQYF. The CDR3 DNA is TGTGCCAGCTCACCCCCCAACCAAGAGACCCAGTACTTC.

The gene calls are TRBV4-1 and TRBJ1-1, with TRBD1 identical over 10 bases. V lost 3 bases to trimming and J lost 3 bases; unmatched junction nucleotides: 7. Germline V lookup: CDR1 MGHRA, CDR2 YSYEKL. This CDR3 spans 16 amino acids. The DNA for the CDR3 is TGCGCCAGCAGCCATCCCGGACAGGGGGTGGACACTGAAGCTTTCTTT. Translation gives CASSHPGQGVDTEAFF.

The J gene is TRBJ2-1, the V gene TRBV7-8, with TRBD2 matching over 11 bases. The V gene's germline CDR1 is SGHVS and CDR2 FQNEAQ. The CDR3 length is 16 residues. The V segment lost 7 bases and the J segment 6 bases; nucleotides outside the gene matches: 11. In DNA, the CDR3 is TGTGCCAGCATCGAAATAGCGGGGGGGCCTGTCAATGAGCAGTTCTTC. Protein sequence: CASIEIAGGPVNEQFF.

V gene TRBV29-1 combines with J gene TRBJ2-5; no definite D call. CDR1 and CDR2 (germline): SQVTM, ANQGSEA. The CDR3 has 13 amino acids. The V end was cut by 6 bases, the J end by 2 bases, with 13 bases between. The CDR3 region is CSVEQTRQETQYF. The CDR3 bases are TGCAGCGTCGAACAGACACGGCAAGAGACCCAGTACTTC.

The rearrangement uses TRBV9 and TRBJ1-2; weak D call: TRBD1 (5 bases). The CDR3 is made up of 14 amino acids. V lost 2 bases to trimming and J lost 3 bases, with 11 bases between them. Germline loops: CDR1 SGDLS, CDR2 YYNGEE. CDR3 nucleotides: TGTGCCAGCAGCGTTGGGCAGGGATACTATGGCTACACCTTC. The encoded protein is CASSVGQGYYGYTF. The full variable domain, completed using reference TRBV9 and TRBJ1-2, is DSGVTQTPKHLITATGQRVTLRCSPRSGDLSVYWYQQSLDQGLQFLIQYYNGEERAKGNILERFSAQQFPDLHSELNLSSLELGDSALYFCASSVGQGYYGYTFGSGTRLTVV.

The V call is TRBV7-9, the J call TRBJ2-1, with 8 bases aligning to TRBD1. The CDR3 has 14 amino acids. CDR1 and CDR2 (germline): SEHNR, FQNEAQ (reference sequence). V was pared by 4 bases and J by 6 bases, with 5 bases of the junction left unmatched. CDR3: CASSSMDRANEQFF. CDR3 DNA sequence: TGTGCCAGCAGCTCAATGGACAGGGCCAATGAGCAGTTCTTC.

The V call is TRBV10-3, the J call TRBJ1-6; 8 bases agree with TRBD1. Trimming at V came to 6 bases and at J to 1 base, leaving 5 bases not matched to a gene. This CDR3 has 16 amino acids. CDR1 and CDR2 from the germline V gene are ENHRY and SYGVKD. CDR3 loop: CAIRGDRLSYNSPLHF. In DNA form, the CDR3 reads TGTGCCATCAGAGGGGACAGGTTGTCCTATAATTCACCCCTCCACTTT.

This clone appeared a single time. The chain employs TRBV6-5 and TRBJ1-1, with D possibly being TRBD1 (6 bases). Germline lookup yields CDR1 MNHEY and CDR2 SVGAGI. This CDR3 region has 14 residues. V was trimmed by 0 bases and J by 7 bases, leaving 12 bases between them. The CDR3 coding sequence is TGTGCCAGCAGTTACTCGGGCGGCAGGGGTGAAGCTTTCTTT. Translation: CASSYSGGRGEAFF.

The chain is built from TRBV4-2 and TRBJ2-1; 9 nucleotides match TRBD2. The V gene's germline CDR1 is LGHNA and CDR2 YNFKEQ. This CDR3 is 17 amino acids long. The ends lost 0 bases at V and 4 bases at J; junction bases unmatched: 7. The CDR3 DNA reads as TGTGCCAGCAGCCAAGACATCACACTAGCGGGTTACAATGAGCAGTTCTTC. This codes for CASSQDITLAGYNEQFF.

The chain links TRBV7-2 to TRBJ1-5; 8 nucleotides agree with TRBD1. The CDR3 loop spans 13 amino acids. V lost 2 bases, J lost 7 bases, and 1 base stayed unmatched. Germline V lookup: CDR1 SGHTA, CDR2 FQGNSA. CDR3 in amino acids: CASSLTGGQPQHF. Written as DNA, the CDR3 is TGTGCCAGCAGCTTAACAGGGGGACAGCCCCAGCATTTT.

Only one count was recorded for this clone. V usage is TRBV9 and J usage is TRBJ1-2, with D possibly matching TRBD1 (6 bases). Germline CDR1 reads SGDLS; CDR2 reads YYNGEE. The CDR3 totals 14 residues. V lost 0 bases, J lost 3 bases, and 9 bases lay in between. In nucleotides, the CDR3 is TGTGCCAGCAGCGTAGAGGACAGCTACTATGGCTACACCTTC. Protein sequence: CASSVEDSYYGYTF.

The chain employs TRBV7-2 and TRBJ1-2, with TRBD1 as a possible D gene (6 bases). Germline CDR1 and CDR2: SGHTA and FQGNSA. This CDR3 is 14 amino acids long. The V end lost 2 bases, the J end lost 4 bases, and 11 bases lay between the germline ends. CDR3 bases: TGTGCCAGCAGCTTACAACAGGGCAGCTATGGCTACACCTTC. It encodes CASSLQQGSYGYTF.

In DNA, the CDR3 is TGTGCCAGCAGTTCCACCTCCCTGGACAGGGGGCTAGTCGAGCAGTACTTC. Translation: CASSSTSLDRGLVEQYF. The rearrangement joins TRBV27 to TRBJ2-5; 11 bases map to TRBD1. The end of the DNA aligns better with TRBJ2-7, so the J call may be wrong. This CDR3 spans 17 amino acids. Germline CDR1 MNHEY, CDR2 SMNVEV (reference sequence).

This clone was counted between two and nine times. The chain carries TRBV7-2 and TRBJ2-3; D possibly corresponds to TRBD2 (7 bases). With 1 base removed from V and 4 bases from J, the gap between germline ends came to 15 bases. Germline V lookup: CDR1 SGHTA, CDR2 FQGNSA. The CDR3 loop spans 16 amino acids. CDR3 DNA: TGTGCCAGCAGCTTAGTGGCGGGGGCCGGGGCAGATACGCAGTATTTT. This sequence encodes CASSLVAGAGADTQYF. The variable domain in full, with the rest retrieved from reference TRBV7-2 and TRBJ2-3, is GAGVSQSPSNKVTEKGKDVELRCDPISGHTALYWYRQSLGQGLEFLIYFQGNSAPDKSGLPSDRFSAERTGGSVSTLTIQRTQQEDSAVYLCASSLVAGAGADTQYFGPGTRLTVL.

This clone is a singleton in its sample. The chain has TRBV2 and TRBJ2-3, with 8 bases aligning to TRBD1. Germline V gives CDR1 SNHLY, CDR2 FYNNEI. V gave up 4 bases and J gave up 2 bases; unmatched junction bases: 5. The CDR3 is made up of 15 amino acids. CDR3 DNA sequence: TGTGCCAGCAGTGCTCGACAGGGGCCCACAGATACGCAGTATTTT. It translates to CASSARQGPTDTQYF.

Comments on this clone: An end of the junction differs from the germline gene, which may be a read error. This chain uses TRBV7-7 with TRBJ2-1; 9 nucleotides align to TRBD2. The CDR3 extends over 15 amino acids. The germline CDR1 and CDR2 sequences are SSHAT and FNYEAQ (reference sequence). The CDR3 region has the DNA TGTGCTAGCAGCGACGGACTAGCGCCTTACAATGAGCAGTTCTTC. Translating gives CASSDGLAPYNEQFF.

The chain combines TRBV19 with TRBJ1-5; 9 bases map to TRBD1. This CDR3 region has 16 residues. Looked up from germline, CDR1 is LNHDA and CDR2 is SQIVND (reference sequence). Unmatched junction bases numbered 6, after V lost 5 bases and J lost 1 base. CDR3 DNA: TGTGCCAGTAGTCTCCGGGGGACAGGGAGCAATCAGCCCCAGCATTTT. It translates to CASSLRGTGSNQPQHF.

There are a few counts of this clone. This chain links TRBV6-1 with TRBJ2-7; 7 bases line up with TRBD1. The CDR3 loop spans 14 amino acids. The V gene end was trimmed by 7 bases and the J gene end by 5 bases; junction bases not matched to a gene: 11. CDR1 is MNHNS and CDR2 is SASEGT in the germline V gene. CDR3 protein: CASIRQGRRDEQYF. In DNA, the CDR3 is TGTGCCAGCATCAGACAGGGCAGGCGCGACGAGCAGTACTTC.

The rearrangement joins TRBV30 to TRBJ1-5, with D unresolved. This CDR3 is 13 amino acids long. Germline V lookup: CDR1 GTSNPN, CDR2 SVGIG (reference sequence). Trimming cost V 2 bases and J 2 bases, with 7 bases left between them. CDR3 sequence reads: CAWSWEGNQPQHF. DNA for the CDR3: TGTGCCTGGAGTTGGGAGGGCAATCAGCCCCAGCATTTT. Full variable domain (missing parts from reference TRBV30 and TRBJ1-5): SQTIHQWPATLVQPVGSPLSLECTVEGTSNPNLYWYRQAAGRGLQLLFYSVGIGQISSEVPQNLSASRPQDRQFILSSKKLLLSDSGFYLCAWSWEGNQPQHFGDGTRLSIL.

This rearrangement joins TRBV6-5 to TRBJ2-7, with D unresolved. The CDR3 contains 15 residues. Deletions cut 2 bases from V and 5 bases from J, with 16 bases between. CDR1 and CDR2 (germline): MNHEY, SVGAGI. CDR3 nucleotide sequence: TGTGCCAGCAGTTACCAGGCGCTGGGTTTCGACGAGCAGTACTTC. Protein: CASSYQALGFDEQYF.

This clone was detected once. The V call is TRBV7-2, the J call TRBJ2-7; the match to TRBD2 covers 8 bases. Germline V gene data show CDR1 as SGHTA and CDR2 as FQGNSA. The CDR3 covers 15 residues. The J segment lost 1 base and the V segment lost 4 bases, leaving 6 bases of the junction unmatched. The CDR3 here is CASSSSGRLSYEQYF. CDR3 in DNA: TGTGCCAGCAGCTCTAGCGGGCGCCTTTCCTACGAGCAGTACTTC.

This clone appeared a few times. The chain uses TRBV14 and TRBJ2-7; D gene unclear. Per the germline V gene, CDR1 is SGHDN and CDR2 is FVKESK. The CDR3 is made up of 12 amino acids. V lost 3 bases and J 0 bases, leaving 3 bases between the germline ends. In DNA form, the CDR3 reads TGTGCCAGCAGCCATAGCTCCTACGAGCAGTACTTC. Protein sequence: CASSHSSYEQYF.